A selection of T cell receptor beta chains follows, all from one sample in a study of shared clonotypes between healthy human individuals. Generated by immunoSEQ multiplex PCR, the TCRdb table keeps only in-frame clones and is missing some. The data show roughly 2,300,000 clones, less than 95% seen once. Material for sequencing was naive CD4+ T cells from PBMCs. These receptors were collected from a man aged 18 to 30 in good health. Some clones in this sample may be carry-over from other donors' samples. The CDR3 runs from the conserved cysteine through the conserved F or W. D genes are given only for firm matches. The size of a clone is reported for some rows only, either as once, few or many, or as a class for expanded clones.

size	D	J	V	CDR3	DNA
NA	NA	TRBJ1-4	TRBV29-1	CSAQEGVNEKLFF	TGCAGCGCCCAAGAGGGGGTTAATGAAAAACTGTTTTTT
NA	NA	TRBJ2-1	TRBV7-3	CASSLTGDTYNEQFF	TGTGCCAGCAGCTTAACGGGGGACACATACAATGAGCAGTTCTTC
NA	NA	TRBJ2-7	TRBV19	CASSHSGPFAEQYF	TGTGCCAGTAGCCACTCGGGACCTTTCGCCGAGCAGTACTTC
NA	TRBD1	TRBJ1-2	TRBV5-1	CASSSGTANYYGYTF	TGCGCCAGCAGCTCCGGGACAGCGAATTACTATGGCTACACCTTC
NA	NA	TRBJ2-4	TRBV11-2	CATKPTTGGNIQYF	TGTGCCACCAAACCAACGACTGGCGGAAACATTCAGTACTTC
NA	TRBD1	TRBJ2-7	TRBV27	CASIVSDQGALSREQYF	TGTGCCAGCATAGTTTCCGATCAGGGGGCATTAAGCCGCGAGCAGTACTTC
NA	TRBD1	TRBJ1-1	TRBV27	CASSLSRGQRAFF	TGTGCCAGCAGTTTATCCAGGGGGCAGAGAGCTTTCTTT
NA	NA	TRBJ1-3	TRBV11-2	CASSLKLGNTIYF	TGTGCCAGCAGCTTAAAGCTTGGAAACACCATATATTTT
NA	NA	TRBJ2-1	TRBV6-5	CASSYGRDTYNEQFF	TGTGCCAGCAGTTACGGGCGGGACACCTACAATGAGCAGTTCTTC
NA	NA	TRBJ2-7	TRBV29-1	CSVVWPLEQYF	TGCAGCGTTGTCTGGCCACTAGAGCAGTACTTC
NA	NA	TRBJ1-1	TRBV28	CASSPIGSYGEAFF	TGTGCCAGCAGTCCTATAGGGAGTTACGGTGAAGCTTTCTTT
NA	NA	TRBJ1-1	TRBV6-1	CASRSYRFSNTEAFF	TGTGCCAGCAGATCGTACAGGTTCTCGAACACTGAAGCTTTCTTT
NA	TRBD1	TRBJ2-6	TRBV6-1	CASSEASWTGAPSGANVLTF	TGTGCCAGCAGTGAAGCCTCATGGACAGGGGCCCCCTCTGGGGCCAACGTCCTGACTTTC
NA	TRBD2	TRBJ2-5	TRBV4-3	CASSQGLAGVGRETQYF	TGCGCCAGCAGCCAAGGACTAGCGGGAGTCGGCAGGGAGACCCAGTACTTC
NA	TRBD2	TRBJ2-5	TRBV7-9	CASSPDGGQETQYF	TGTGCCAGCAGCCCCGACGGGGGGCAAGAGACCCAGTACTTC
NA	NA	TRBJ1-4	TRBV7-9	CASSPTSGGNEKLFF	TGTGCCAGCAGCCCTACGTCTGGGGGGAATGAAAAACTGTTTTTT
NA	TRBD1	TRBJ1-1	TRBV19	CASSIGQGGTEAFF	TGTGCCAGTAGTATAGGCCAGGGGGGCACTGAAGCTTTCTTT
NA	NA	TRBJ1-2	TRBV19	CASSIGPNPSGYTF	TGTGCCAGTAGTATCGGCCCAAATCCCTCTGGCTACACCTTC
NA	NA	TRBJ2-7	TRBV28	CASIPSLWDGQGSYEQYF	TGTGCCAGCATTCCCTCTCTCTGGGACGGCCAGGGATCCTACGAGCAGTACTTC
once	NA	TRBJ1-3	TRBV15	CATGGAGGNTIYF	TGTGCCACCGGGGGGGCAGGTGGAAACACCATATATTTT
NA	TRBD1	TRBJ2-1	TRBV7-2	CASRSGTGRAYNEQFF	TGTGCCAGCAGATCTGGGACAGGGAGGGCCTACAATGAGCAGTTCTTC
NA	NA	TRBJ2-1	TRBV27	CASSRLADNEQFF	TGTGCCAGCAGTCGTCTGGCTGACAATGAGCAGTTCTTC
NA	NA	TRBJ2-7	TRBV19	CASRYGPLYEQYF	TGTGCCAGTAGGTACGGGCCCCTCTACGAGCAGTACTTC
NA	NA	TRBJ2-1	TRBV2	CASSGTYLREQFF	TGTGCCAGCAGCGGGACTTACCTTCGGGAGCAGTTCTTC
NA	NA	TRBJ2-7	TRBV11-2	CASSSRGRSYEQYF	TGTGCCAGCAGCTCCCGGGGGCGGAGCTACGAGCAGTACTTC
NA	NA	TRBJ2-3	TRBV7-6	CASSLRRTTDTQYF	TGTGCCAGCAGCCTCAGAAGGACCACAGATACGCAGTATTTT
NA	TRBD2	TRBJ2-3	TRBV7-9	CASSPLAGASDTQYF	TGTGCCAGCAGCCCACTAGCGGGAGCTTCAGATACGCAGTATTTT
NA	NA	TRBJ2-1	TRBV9	CASSPTGLLYNEQFF	TGTGCCAGCAGCCCCACGGGACTCCTTTACAATGAGCAGTTCTTC
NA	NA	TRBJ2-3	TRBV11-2	CASRPYRTASTDTQYF	TGTGCCAGCAGGCCGTATAGGACAGCTAGCACAGATACGCAGTATTTT
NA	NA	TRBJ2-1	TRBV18	CASSPFDSSDHNEQFF	TGTGCCAGCTCACCCTTCGACTCCTCCGACCACAATGAGCAGTTCTTC
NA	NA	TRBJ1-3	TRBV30	CAWRATGLGNTIYF	TGTGCCTGGAGGGCTACAGGGTTGGGAAACACCATATATTTT
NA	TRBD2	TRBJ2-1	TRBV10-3	CAISGIRRGSGNEQFF	TGTGCCATCAGTGGGATTCGGCGCGGGAGTGGCAATGAGCAGTTCTTC